This TCR beta chain emerged from a study of CD8 T cells in Susac syndrome. V lost 4 bases and J lost 5; bases outside the gene matches: 18. The CDR3 has 18 residues. Looked up from germline, CDR1 is SGHAT and CDR2 is FQNNGV. Reverse transcription of roughly 0.5 to 1 ug RNA was carried out with random hexamers. MiXCR, applied by TCRdb to the immunoSEQ multiplex PCR reads, yields one record per CDR3 protein. The sample carries approximately 130,000 distinct CDR3 sequences, around nine tenths recorded once. The chain joins TRBV11-2 to TRBJ2-7; 9 nucleotides match TRBD1. This TCR was recovered from a human donor with multiple sclerosis. Specimen: CD8+ T cells from PBMCs. This CDR3 reads CASSSPTTGGPSSNEQYF. The CDR3 nucleotides read TGTGCCAGCAGCTCCCCAACCACAGGGGGCCCTTCGTCGAACGAGCAGTACTTC.